This T cell receptor (beta chain) comes out of a study of metastatic and nonmetastatic thyroid tumors. This CDR3 has 14 amino acids. CDR1 is DFQATT, CDR2 SNEGSKA, per germline (reference sequence). J was trimmed by 4 bases and V by 3 bases; bases with no gene match: 3. TCRdb reassembled clones from the PCR reads with MiXCR. The data show about 13,000 clones, 30% to 40% seen once. Thyroid surgery took place with no prior treatment in any patient. Material: tumor tissue. The receptor was derived from a male donor with papillary thyroid cancer or a benign thyroid nodule (not recorded which). Some clones in this sample may be carry-over from other donors' samples. The chain has TRBV20-1 and TRBJ2-1; 10 bases agree with TRBD1. The CDR3, as DNA: TGCAGTGCTAGGCGGGACAGGGGTTACAATGAGCAGTTCTTC. It codes for CSARRDRGYNEQFF.